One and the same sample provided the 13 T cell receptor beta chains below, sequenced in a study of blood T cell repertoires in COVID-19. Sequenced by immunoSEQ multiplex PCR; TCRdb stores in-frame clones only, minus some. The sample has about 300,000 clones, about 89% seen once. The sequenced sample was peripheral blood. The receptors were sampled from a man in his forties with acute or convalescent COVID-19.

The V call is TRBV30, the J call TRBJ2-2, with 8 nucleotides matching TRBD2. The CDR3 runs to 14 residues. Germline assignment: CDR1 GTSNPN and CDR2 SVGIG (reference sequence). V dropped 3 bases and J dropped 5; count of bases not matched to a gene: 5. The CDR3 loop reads CAWRRAGETGELFF. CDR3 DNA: TGTGCCTGGAGGCGAGCGGGGGAGACCGGGGAGCTGTTTTTT. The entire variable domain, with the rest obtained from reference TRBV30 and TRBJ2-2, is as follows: SQTIHQWPATLVQPVGSPLSLECTVEGTSNPNLYWYRQAAGRGLQLLFYSVGIGQISSEVPQNLSASRPQDRQFILSSKKLLLSDSGFYLCAWRRAGETGELFFGEGSRLTVL.

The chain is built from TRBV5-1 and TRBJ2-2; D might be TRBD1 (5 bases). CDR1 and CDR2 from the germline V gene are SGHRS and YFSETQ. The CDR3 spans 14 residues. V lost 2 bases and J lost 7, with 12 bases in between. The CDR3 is CASSFQGAGGELFF. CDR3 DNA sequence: TGCGCCAGCAGCTTCCAAGGGGCAGGCGGGGAGCTGTTTTTT.

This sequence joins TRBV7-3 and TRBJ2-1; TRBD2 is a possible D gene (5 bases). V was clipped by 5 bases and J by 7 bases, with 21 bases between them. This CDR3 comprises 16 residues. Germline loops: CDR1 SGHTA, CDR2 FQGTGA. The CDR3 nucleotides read TGTGCCAGCAGCGTATGGTACGTGCTAGCTCCTAATGAGCAGTTCTTC. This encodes CASSVWYVLAPNEQFF. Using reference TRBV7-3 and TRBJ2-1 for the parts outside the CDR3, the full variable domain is GAGVSQTPSNKVTEKGKYVELRCDPISGHTALYWYRQSLGQGPEFLIYFQGTGAADDSGLPNDRFFAVRPEGSVSTLKIQRTERGDSAVYLCASSVWYVLAPNEQFFGPGTRLTVL.

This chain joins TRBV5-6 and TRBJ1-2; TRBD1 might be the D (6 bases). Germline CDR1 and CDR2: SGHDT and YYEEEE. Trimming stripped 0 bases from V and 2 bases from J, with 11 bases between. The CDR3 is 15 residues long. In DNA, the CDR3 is TGTGCCAGCAGCTTGGAGGGGCAGGGGAACTATGGCTACACCTTC. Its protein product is CASSLEGQGNYGYTF.

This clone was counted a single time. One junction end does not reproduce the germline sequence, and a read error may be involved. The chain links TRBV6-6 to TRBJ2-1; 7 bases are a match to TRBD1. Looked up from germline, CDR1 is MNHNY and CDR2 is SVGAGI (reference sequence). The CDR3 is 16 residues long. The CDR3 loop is CASSRTNRGSHNEQFF. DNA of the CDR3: TGTGCCAGCAGTCGAACAAACAGGGGCTCCCACAATGAGCAGTTCTTC.

The chain's CDR3 is CASSWQINSPLHF. The CDR3 coding sequence is TGTGCCAGCAGTTGGCAAATTAATTCACCCCTCCACTTT. The chain is built from TRBV12-3 or TRBV12-4 and TRBJ1-6; D unclear. The CDR3 is 13 residues long. Trimming left V 4 bases short and J 6 bases short, with 7 bases between.

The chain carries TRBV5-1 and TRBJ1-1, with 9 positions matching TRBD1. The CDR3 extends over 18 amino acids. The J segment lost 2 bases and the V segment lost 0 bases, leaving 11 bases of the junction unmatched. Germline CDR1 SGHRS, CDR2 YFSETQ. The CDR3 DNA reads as TGCGCCAGCAGCTTGGCCTACAGGGGGCGATTGGGAAACACTGAAGCTTTCTTT. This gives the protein CASSLAYRGRLGNTEAFF. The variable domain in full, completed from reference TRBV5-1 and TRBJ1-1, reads KAGVTQTPRYLIKTRGQQVTLSCSPISGHRSVSWYQQTPGQGLQFLFEYFSETQRNKGNFPGRFSGRQFSNSRSEMNVSTLELGDSALYLCASSLAYRGRLGNTEAFFGQGTRLTVV.

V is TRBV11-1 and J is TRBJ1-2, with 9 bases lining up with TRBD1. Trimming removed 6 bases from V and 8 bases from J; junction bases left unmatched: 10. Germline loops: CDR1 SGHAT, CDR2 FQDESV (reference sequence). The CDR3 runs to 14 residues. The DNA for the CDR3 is TGTGCCAGCAGTCCTACAGGGGGCGAAGGAGGCTACACCTTC. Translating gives CASSPTGGEGGYTF.

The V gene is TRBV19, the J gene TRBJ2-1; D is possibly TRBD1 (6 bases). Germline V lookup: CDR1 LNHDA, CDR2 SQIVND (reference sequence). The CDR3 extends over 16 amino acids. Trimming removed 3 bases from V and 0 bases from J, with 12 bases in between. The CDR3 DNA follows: TGTGCCAGTAGTATCCAGGGGTTAAGCTCCTACAATGAGCAGTTCTTC. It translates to CASSIQGLSSYNEQFF.

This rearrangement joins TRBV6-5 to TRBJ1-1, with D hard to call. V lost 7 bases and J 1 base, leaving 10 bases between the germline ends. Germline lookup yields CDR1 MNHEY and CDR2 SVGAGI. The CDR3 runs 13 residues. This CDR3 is CASINTANTEAFF. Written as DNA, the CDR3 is TGTGCCAGCATTAATACAGCGAACACTGAAGCTTTCTTT.

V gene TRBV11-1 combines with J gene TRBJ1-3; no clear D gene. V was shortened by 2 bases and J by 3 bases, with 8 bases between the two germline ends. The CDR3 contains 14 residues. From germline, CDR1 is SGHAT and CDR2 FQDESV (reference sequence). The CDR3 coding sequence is TGTGCCAGCAGCTTACGAGGGTTTGGAAACACCATATATTTT. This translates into CASSLRGFGNTIYF.

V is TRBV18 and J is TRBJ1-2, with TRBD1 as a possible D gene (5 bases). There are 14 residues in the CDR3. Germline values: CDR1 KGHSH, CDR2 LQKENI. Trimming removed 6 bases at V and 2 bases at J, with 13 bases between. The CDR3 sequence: CASSLDGGNYGYTF. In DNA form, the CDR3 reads TGTGCCAGCTCCCTGGATGGGGGGAACTATGGCTACACCTTC.

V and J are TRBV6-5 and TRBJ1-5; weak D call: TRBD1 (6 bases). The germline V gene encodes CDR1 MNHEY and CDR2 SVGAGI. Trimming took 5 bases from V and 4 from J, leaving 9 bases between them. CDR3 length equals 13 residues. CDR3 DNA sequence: TGTGCCAGCAGTACCACAGGGAATCAGCCCCAGCATTTT. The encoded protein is CASSTTGNQPQHF.